A single sample gave rise to the 21 T cell receptor beta chains below, sequenced in a study of Ad26.COV2.S vaccination and SARS-CoV-2 variants. As to treatment: about 20 received Ad26.COV2.S at low or high dose, single or two shots; roughly 5 received placebo; per-sample allocation not given. All samples were drawn on day 63, counting from the first vaccine or placebo injection. Measured with immunoSEQ multiplex PCR; TCRdb has only the in-frame clones, and not every one. The table has some 420,000 clones, 88% seen once. The sample was peripheral blood, taken in a trial of Ad26.COV2.S vaccine versus placebo. The receptors stem from a person aged 18-60 years who received the Ad26.COV2.S COVID-19 vaccine or a placebo.

The count of this clone is one. V is TRBV7-9 and J is TRBJ2-7; TRBD1 agrees at 9 bases. The CDR3 has 13 amino acids. Germline assignment: CDR1 SEHNR and CDR2 FQNEAQ (reference sequence). The J segment lost 4 bases and the V segment lost 5 bases, leaving 3 bases of the junction unmatched. The DNA of the CDR3 is TGTGCCAGCAGCCCGGGGACAGGGTACGAGCAGTACTTC. It is translated as CASSPGTGYEQYF.

J is TRBJ2-1 and V is TRBV7-2; D call uncertain. The germline gives CDR1 SGHTA, CDR2 FQGNSA. With 8 bases removed from V and 6 bases from J, the gap between germline ends came to 8 bases. This CDR3 contains 11 residues. The DNA for the CDR3 is TGTGCCAGCGCCCGGACCAATGAGCAGTTCTTC. As protein: CASARTNEQFF.

This clone was picked up a small number of times. This chain joins TRBV4-1 and TRBJ2-7; 7 positions match TRBD1. The CDR3 extends over 15 amino acids. Germline CDR1 is MGHRA and CDR2 is YSYEKL. J gave up 3 bases and V 1 base, and 6 bases lay outside the gene matches. The CDR3 bases are TGCGCCAGCAGCCAAGTCCGGGACAGAGACTACGAGCAGTACTTC. Translated: CASSQVRDRDYEQYF.

The V call is TRBV3-1 (or the pseudogene TRBV3-2), the J call TRBJ2-1; D is tentatively TRBD1 or TRBD2 (6 bases each). This CDR3 is built from 14 residues. V lost 5 bases to trimming and J lost 7 bases, with 15 bases between them. The germline V gene encodes CDR1 LGHDT and CDR2 YNNKEL (reference sequence). The CDR3 DNA is TGTGCCAGCAGCATTGGAGGGGGAATTAATGAGCAGTTCTTC. Its protein product is CASSIGGGINEQFF.

The V gene is TRBV19, the J gene TRBJ1-5; D not certain. The CDR3 contains 13 residues. Looked up from germline, CDR1 is LNHDA and CDR2 is SQIVND (reference sequence). Trimming pared 4 bases from V and 2 bases from J, leaving 6 bases between. DNA of the CDR3: TGTGCCAGTAGTACGATAGGCAATCAGCCCCAGCATTTT. Its translation: CASSTIGNQPQHF.

In its sample, this clone was seen a few times. The rearrangement uses TRBV2 and TRBJ2-7; D may be TRBD2 (6 bases). This CDR3 is built from 13 residues. Germline loops: CDR1 SNHLY, CDR2 FYNNEI. V lost 6 bases to trimming and J lost 3 bases, with 12 bases between them. CDR3 sequence reads: CASRPSGDYEQYF. For the CDR3, the DNA is TGTGCCAGCAGGCCGTCGGGGGACTACGAGCAGTACTTC.

The DNA of the CDR3 is TGTGCCATCAGTGCCGTGGGCGGCAGCAATCAGCCCCAGCATTTT. Residues: CAISAVGGSNQPQHF. The chain uses TRBV10-3 and TRBJ1-5; no clear D gene. With 4 bases removed from V and 1 base from J, the gap between germline ends came to 11 bases. Germline V gene lookup returns CDR1 ENHRY and CDR2 SYGVKD. The CDR3 contains 15 residues.

The sample holds one count of this clone. The chain recombines TRBV4-1 with TRBJ2-7; unclear D gene. V was shortened by 6 bases and J by 1 base, with 10 bases between the two germline ends. The CDR3 is made up of 13 amino acids. Germline values: CDR1 MGHRA, CDR2 YSYEKL. As DNA, the CDR3 is TGCGCCAGCAGACTTGGACCGTCCTACGAGCAGTACTTC. Residues: CASRLGPSYEQYF.

This clone was observed a few times. V usage is TRBV24-1 and J usage is TRBJ2-1; a possible D gene is TRBD2 (5 bases). The CDR3 is 15 amino acids. The germline V gene encodes CDR1 KGHDR and CDR2 SFDVKD. Deletions cut 2 bases from V and 4 bases from J, with 11 bases between. This chain's CDR3 is CATSDSAWEYNEQFF. The CDR3 DNA follows: TGTGCCACCAGTGATTCGGCATGGGAGTACAATGAGCAGTTCTTC.

The chain carries TRBV7-2 and TRBJ2-5; a weak D match, TRBD2 (6 bases). The CDR3 consists of 15 residues. Germline CDR1 is SGHTA and CDR2 is FQGNSA. V lost 3 bases, J lost 4 bases, and 15 bases lay in between. The CDR3 loop reads CASSLRRGFPETQYF. The CDR3 DNA sequence: TGTGCCAGCAGCTTGCGTCGGGGGTTCCCAGAGACCCAGTACTTC.

In DNA form, the CDR3 reads TGTGCCAGCAGTTTAGGGGCGGGTGGATGGGAGACCCAGTACTTC. Translated, it gives CASSLGAGGWETQYF. This chain uses TRBV27 with TRBJ2-5; D may be TRBD1 or TRBD2 (5 bases each). Per germline, CDR1 MNHEY and CDR2 SMNVEV (reference sequence). The CDR3 consists of 15 residues. V gave up 2 bases and J gave up 5 bases, with 15 bases separating them.

This chain links TRBV27 with TRBJ2-7; 9 bases agree with TRBD2. Germline assignment: CDR1 MNHEY and CDR2 SMNVEV (reference sequence). V lost 3 bases and J lost 2; bases outside the gene matches: 5. The CDR3 loop spans 15 amino acids. The CDR3 DNA follows: TGTGCCAGCAGTTTGGCTAGCGGGGCGACCTACGAGCAGTACTTC. This sequence encodes CASSLASGATYEQYF.

The rearrangement links TRBV11-2 to TRBJ2-5; D uncertain. The CDR3 extends over 14 amino acids. V lost 3 bases and J 1 base, leaving 9 bases between the germline ends. Looked up from germline, CDR1 is SGHAT and CDR2 is FQNNGV. The CDR3 sequence is CASSFQHTQETQYF. For the CDR3, the DNA is TGTGCCAGCAGCTTCCAGCATACCCAAGAGACCCAGTACTTC.

The sample holds a few counts of this clone. V gene TRBV6-1 combines with J gene TRBJ1-1; maybe TRBD1 (6 bases). The CDR3 is made up of 15 amino acids. Germline CDR1 and CDR2: MNHNS and SASEGT. V gave up 1 base and J gave up 5 bases, with 14 bases separating them. This CDR3 reads CASSEDTRGGTEAFF. The CDR3 DNA is TGTGCCAGCAGTGAAGATACCAGGGGAGGTACTGAAGCTTTCTTT.

The J gene is TRBJ2-7, the V gene TRBV27, with D perhaps matching TRBD1 or TRBD2 (6 bases each). CDR1 MNHEY and CDR2 SMNVEV come from the germline V gene (reference sequence). Trimming removed 6 bases at V and 5 bases at J, with 32 bases between. The CDR3 is 19 residues long. DNA of the CDR3: TGTGCCAGCAGCACCCGGACAGCACCCGAGGGGGGTAGTGTAAACGAGCAGTACTTC. This translates into CASSTRTAPEGGSVNEQYF.

The chain employs TRBV4-2 and TRBJ2-3; 7 nucleotides match TRBD1. The V gene's germline CDR1 is LGHNA and CDR2 YNFKEQ. This CDR3 comprises 18 residues. V lost 0 bases to trimming and J lost 3 bases; unmatched junction nucleotides: 12. The DNA of the CDR3 is TGTGCCAGCAGCCAAGAGGTAGGGGGTACAGGGGATACAGATACGCAGTATTTT. This translates into CASSQEVGGTGDTDTQYF.

The chain joins TRBV15 to TRBJ1-3, with D maybe TRBD1 (6 bases). The V end lost 1 base, the J end lost 0 bases, and 13 bases lay between the germline ends. The CDR3 contains 17 residues. Germline V gene lookup returns CDR1 LNHNV and CDR2 YYDKDF (reference sequence). The chain's CDR3 is CATSRGSGEGSGNTIYF. CDR3 nucleotide sequence: TGTGCCACCAGCAGAGGTTCAGGGGAAGGCTCTGGAAACACCATATATTTT. Looking up the rest from reference TRBV15 and TRBJ1-3 gives the full variable domain: DAMVIQNPRYQVTQFGKPVTLSCSQTLNHNVMYWYQQKSSQAPKLLFHYYDKDFNNEADTPDNFQSRRPNTSFCFLDIRSPGLGDTAMYLCATSRGSGEGSGNTIYFGEGSWLTVV.

This chain links TRBV7-3 with TRBJ2-2; 12 bases are a match to TRBD2. The CDR3 has 15 amino acids. The V gene end was trimmed by 4 bases and the J gene end by 4 bases; junction bases not matched to a gene: 1. Germline V gene lookup returns CDR1 SGHTA and CDR2 FQGTGA. CDR3: CASSWGLAGTGELFF. The CDR3 DNA is TGTGCCAGCAGCTGGGGACTAGCGGGCACCGGGGAGCTGTTTTTT.

This clone was counted a single time. This chain's CDR3 is CASSYGTDNEQFF. The CDR3 nucleotides are TGTGCCAGCAGCTACGGGACAGACAATGAGCAGTTCTTC. V is TRBV5-6 and J is TRBJ2-1, with TRBD1 identical over 7 bases. The V segment lost 3 bases and the J segment 5 bases; nucleotides outside the gene matches: 2. This CDR3 region has 13 residues. Germline V CDR1 and CDR2: SGHDT, YYEEEE.

This clone has just one count. V and J are TRBV7-9 and TRBJ2-3; 7 bases map to TRBD2. The junction had 8 bases not matched to a gene; V was cut back by 5 bases and J by 0 bases. This CDR3 spans 16 amino acids. CDR1 and CDR2 from the germline V gene are SEHNR and FQNEAQ (reference sequence). The CDR3 sequence is CASSPRTRLSTDTQYF. CDR3 DNA sequence: TGTGCCAGCAGCCCCCGGACTAGATTAAGCACAGATACGCAGTATTTT.

The V call is TRBV2, the J call TRBJ1-4; possibly TRBD1 for D (6 bases). The CDR3 extends over 13 amino acids. CDR1 SNHLY and CDR2 FYNNEI come from the germline V gene. The V end was cut by 6 bases, the J end by 7 bases, with 12 bases between. CDR3 sequence reads: CASRGGAVEKLFF. The CDR3 nucleotides are TGTGCCAGCAGGGGGGGCGCGGTTGAAAAACTGTTTTTT. The full variable domain, completed using reference TRBV2 and TRBJ1-4, is EPEVTQTPSHQVTQMGQEVILRCVPISNHLYFYWYRQILGQKVEFLVSFYNNEISEKSEIFDDQFSVERPDGSNFTLKIRSTKLEDSAMYFCASRGGAVEKLFFGSGTQLSVL.